This T cell receptor (beta chain) was identified during a study of T-cell memory formation after mild COVID-19. Study information: Each donor largely had its own TCR clusters. Study-level points and caveats: Researchers report contracting CD4+ clones mostly in CM and EM, with CD8+ clones in EMRA. Second-wave clones that peaked on day 37 lacked confirmed SARS-CoV-2 specificity.

In TCRdb, the 5' RACE reads were re-called with MiXCR into one record per CDR3 protein. The sample yields hundreds of thousands of distinct CDR3 sequences, more than 15% seen once. Turning to this clonotype: What it binds is not known.

CDR1 is LGHDT, CDR2 YNNKEL, per germline (reference sequence). The CDR3 runs to 13 residues. V was clipped by 4 bases and J by 6 bases, with 7 bases between them. The sequence was collected from a man aged 18-30 years who had mild COVID-19 (a few samples of this study predate the infection). Cell type and time point are not known. Sequences were obtained from PBMCs or a T cell subset sorted from them (not recorded which). The rearrangement links TRBV3-1 to TRBJ2-6; D is ambiguous. The CDR3 here is CASSPSLANVLTF. The CDR3 DNA reads TGTGCCAGCAGCCCGTCGTTGGCCAACGTCCTGACTTTC.